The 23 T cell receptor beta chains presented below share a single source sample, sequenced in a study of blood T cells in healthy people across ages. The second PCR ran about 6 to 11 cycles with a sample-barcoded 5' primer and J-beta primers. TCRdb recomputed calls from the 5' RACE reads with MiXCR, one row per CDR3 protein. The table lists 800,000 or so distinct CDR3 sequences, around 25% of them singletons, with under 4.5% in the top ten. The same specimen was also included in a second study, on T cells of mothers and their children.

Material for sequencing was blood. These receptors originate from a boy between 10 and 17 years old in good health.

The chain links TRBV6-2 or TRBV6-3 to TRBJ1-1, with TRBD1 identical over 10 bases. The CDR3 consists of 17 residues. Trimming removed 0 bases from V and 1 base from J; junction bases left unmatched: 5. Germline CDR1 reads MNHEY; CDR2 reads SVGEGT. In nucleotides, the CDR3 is TGTGCCAGCAGTTACTCGTGGACAGGGGGGAAGAACACTGAAGCTTTCTTT. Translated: CASSYSWTGGKNTEAFF.

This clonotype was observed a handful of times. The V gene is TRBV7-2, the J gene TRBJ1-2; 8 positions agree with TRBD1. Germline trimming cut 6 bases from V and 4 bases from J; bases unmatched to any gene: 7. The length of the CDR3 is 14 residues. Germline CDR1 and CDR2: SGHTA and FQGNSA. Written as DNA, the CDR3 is TGTGCCAGCAGTAAACTGACAGGGGTCTATGGCTACACCTTC. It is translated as CASSKLTGVYGYTF. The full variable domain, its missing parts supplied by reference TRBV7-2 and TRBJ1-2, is GAGVSQSPSNKVTEKGKDVELRCDPISGHTALYWYRQSLGQGLEFLIYFQGNSAPDKSGLPSDRFSAERTGGSVSTLTIQRTQQEDSAVYLCASSKLTGVYGYTFGSGTRLTVV.

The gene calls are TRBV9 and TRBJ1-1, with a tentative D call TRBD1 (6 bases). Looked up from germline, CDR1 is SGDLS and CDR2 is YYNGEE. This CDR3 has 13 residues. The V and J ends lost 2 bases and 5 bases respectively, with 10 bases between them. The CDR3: CASSVGGATEAFF. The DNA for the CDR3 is TGTGCCAGCAGCGTTGGGGGGGCGACTGAAGCTTTCTTT.

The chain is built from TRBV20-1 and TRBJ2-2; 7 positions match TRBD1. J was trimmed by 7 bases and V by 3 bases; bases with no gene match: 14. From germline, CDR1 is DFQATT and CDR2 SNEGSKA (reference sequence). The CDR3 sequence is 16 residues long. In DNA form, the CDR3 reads TGCAGTGCTAGGCACTCACAGGGGATGGGGATCGGGGAGCTGTTTTTT. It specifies CSARHSQGMGIGELFF.

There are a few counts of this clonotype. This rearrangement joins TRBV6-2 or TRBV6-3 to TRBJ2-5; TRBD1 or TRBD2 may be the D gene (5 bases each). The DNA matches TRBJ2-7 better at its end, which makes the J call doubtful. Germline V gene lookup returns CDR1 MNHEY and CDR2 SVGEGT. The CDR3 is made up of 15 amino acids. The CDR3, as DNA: TGTGCCAGCTCCGGGTTAAGAGGGGTTCCCTACGAGCAGTACTTC. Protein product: CASSGLRGVPYEQYF.

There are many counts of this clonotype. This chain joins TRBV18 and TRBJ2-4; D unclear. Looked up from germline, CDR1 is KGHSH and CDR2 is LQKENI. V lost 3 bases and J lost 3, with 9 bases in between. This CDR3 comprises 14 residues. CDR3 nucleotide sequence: TGTGCCAGCTCACCGAATTTAGACAAAAACATTCAGTACTTC. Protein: CASSPNLDKNIQYF.

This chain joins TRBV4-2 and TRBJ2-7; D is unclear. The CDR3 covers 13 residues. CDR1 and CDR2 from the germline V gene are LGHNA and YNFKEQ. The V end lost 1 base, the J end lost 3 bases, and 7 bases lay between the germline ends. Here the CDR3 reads CASSQAEFYEQYF. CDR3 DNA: TGTGCCAGCAGCCAAGCGGAGTTCTACGAGCAGTACTTC.

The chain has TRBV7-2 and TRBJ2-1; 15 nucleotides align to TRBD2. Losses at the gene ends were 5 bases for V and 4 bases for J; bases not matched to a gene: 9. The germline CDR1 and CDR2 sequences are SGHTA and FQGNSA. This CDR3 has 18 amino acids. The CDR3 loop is CASSPGTSGGSGYNEQFF. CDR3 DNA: TGTGCCAGCAGCCCCGGGACTAGCGGGGGGTCCGGGTACAATGAGCAGTTCTTC.

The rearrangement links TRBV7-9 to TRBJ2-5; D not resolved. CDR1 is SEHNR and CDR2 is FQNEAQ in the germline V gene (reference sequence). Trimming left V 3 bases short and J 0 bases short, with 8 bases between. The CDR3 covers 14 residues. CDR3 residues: CASSFSAHQETQYF. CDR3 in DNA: TGTGCCAGCAGCTTTTCCGCCCACCAAGAGACCCAGTACTTC.

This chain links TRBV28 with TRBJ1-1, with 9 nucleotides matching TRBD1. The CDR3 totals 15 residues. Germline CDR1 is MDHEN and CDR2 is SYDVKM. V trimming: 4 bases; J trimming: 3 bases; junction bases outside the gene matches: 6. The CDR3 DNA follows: TGTGCCAGCAGTTCGCGTGGACAGGGGTACACTGAAGCTTTCTTT. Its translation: CASSSRGQGYTEAFF.

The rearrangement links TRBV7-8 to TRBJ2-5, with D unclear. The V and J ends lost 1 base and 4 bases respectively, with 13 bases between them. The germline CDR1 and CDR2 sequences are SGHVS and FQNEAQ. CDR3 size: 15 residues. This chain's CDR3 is CASSLGTHRRETQYF. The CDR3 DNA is TGTGCCAGCAGCTTAGGGACCCACAGACGAGAGACCCAGTACTTC.

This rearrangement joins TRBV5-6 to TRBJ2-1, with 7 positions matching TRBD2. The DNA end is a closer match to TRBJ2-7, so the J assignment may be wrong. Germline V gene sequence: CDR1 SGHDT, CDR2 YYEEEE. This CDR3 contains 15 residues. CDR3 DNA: TGTGCCAGCAGCTTGGGCGGGGGAATCACCTACGAGCAGTACTTC. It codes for CASSLGGGITYEQYF.

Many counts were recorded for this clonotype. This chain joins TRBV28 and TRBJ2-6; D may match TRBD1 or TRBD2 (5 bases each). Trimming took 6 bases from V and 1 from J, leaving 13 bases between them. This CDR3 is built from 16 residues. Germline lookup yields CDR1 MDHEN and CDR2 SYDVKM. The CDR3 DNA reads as TGTGCCAGCAGCGGGTCCTGGGGGTCTGGGGCCAACGTCCTGACTTTC. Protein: CASSGSWGSGANVLTF.

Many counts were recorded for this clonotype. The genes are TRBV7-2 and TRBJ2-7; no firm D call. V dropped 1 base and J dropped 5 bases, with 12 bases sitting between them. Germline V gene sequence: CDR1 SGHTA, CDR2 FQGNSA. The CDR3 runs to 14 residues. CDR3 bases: TGTGCCAGCAGCTTAGATTCTAATCGGAACGAGCAGTACTTC. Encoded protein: CASSLDSNRNEQYF.

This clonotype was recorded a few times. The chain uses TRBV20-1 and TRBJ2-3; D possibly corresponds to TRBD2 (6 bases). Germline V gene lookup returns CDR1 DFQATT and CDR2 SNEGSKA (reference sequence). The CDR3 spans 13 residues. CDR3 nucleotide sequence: TGCAGCGTTAGCGGAGCCACGGGAGATACGCAGTATTTT. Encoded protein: CSVSGATGDTQYF.

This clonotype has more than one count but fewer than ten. CDR3 nucleotide sequence: TGCGCCAGCAGCTCCCGAACTGGGTTCAATGAGCAGTTCTTC. Its protein product is CASSSRTGFNEQFF. This chain joins TRBV5-1 and TRBJ2-1; D remains ambiguous. Trimming stripped 3 bases from V and 6 bases from J, with 13 bases between. Germline CDR1 reads SGHRS; CDR2 reads YFSETQ. The CDR3 is 14 residues long.

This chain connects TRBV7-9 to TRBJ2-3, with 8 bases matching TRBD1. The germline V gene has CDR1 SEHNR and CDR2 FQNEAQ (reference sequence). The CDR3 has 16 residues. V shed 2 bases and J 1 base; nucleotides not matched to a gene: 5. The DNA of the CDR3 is TGTGCCAGCAGCTTAAGGACAGGGTTCGGCACAGATACGCAGTATTTT. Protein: CASSLRTGFGTDTQYF.

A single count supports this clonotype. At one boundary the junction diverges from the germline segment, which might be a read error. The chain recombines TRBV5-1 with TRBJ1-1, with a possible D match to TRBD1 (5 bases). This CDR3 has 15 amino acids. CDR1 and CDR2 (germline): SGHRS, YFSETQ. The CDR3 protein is CASSFLDNLNTEASF. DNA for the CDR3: TGCGCCAGCAGCTTCTTGGACAACTTGAACACTGAAGCTTCCTTT.

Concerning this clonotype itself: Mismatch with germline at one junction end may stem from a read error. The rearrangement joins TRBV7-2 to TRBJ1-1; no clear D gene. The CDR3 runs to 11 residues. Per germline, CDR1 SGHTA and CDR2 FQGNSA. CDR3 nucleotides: TGCGCCAGCAGCGATCCCACTGAAGCTTTCTTT. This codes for CASSDPTEAFF.

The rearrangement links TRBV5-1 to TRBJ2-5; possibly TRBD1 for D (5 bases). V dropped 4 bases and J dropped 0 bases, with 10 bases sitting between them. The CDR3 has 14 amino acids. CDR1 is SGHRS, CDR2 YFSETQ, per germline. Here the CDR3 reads CASSRTMNQETQYF. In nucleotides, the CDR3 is TGCGCCAGCAGCAGGACAATGAACCAAGAGACCCAGTACTTC.

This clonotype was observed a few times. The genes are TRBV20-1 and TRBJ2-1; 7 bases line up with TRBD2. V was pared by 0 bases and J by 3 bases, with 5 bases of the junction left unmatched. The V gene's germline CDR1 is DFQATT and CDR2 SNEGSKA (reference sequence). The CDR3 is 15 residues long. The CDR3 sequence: CSAREKRGNYNEQFF. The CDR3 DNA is TGCAGTGCTAGAGAAAAGCGGGGAAACTACAATGAGCAGTTCTTC.

The CDR3: CASSEGNWLYF. The CDR3 DNA sequence: TGTGCCAGCAGCGAGGGGAATTGGTTGTACTTC. The V gene is TRBV12-3 or TRBV12-4, the J gene TRBJ2-5; D tentatively fits TRBD1 or TRBD2 (5 bases each). V shed 6 bases and J shed 13 bases, with 15 bases lying between them. This CDR3 comprises 11 residues.

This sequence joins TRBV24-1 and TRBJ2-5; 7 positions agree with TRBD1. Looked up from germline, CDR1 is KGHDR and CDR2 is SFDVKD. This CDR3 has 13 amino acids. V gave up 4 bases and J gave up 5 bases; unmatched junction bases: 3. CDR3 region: CATSEDRAETQYF. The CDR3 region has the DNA TGTGCCACCAGTGAAGACAGGGCCGAGACCCAGTACTTC.